Detailed here is one T cell receptor beta chain. Its antigen is currently not known. Base qualities are not at hand, and no much larger clone is one base apart. From its cysteine to its phenylalanine, the CDR3 spans 16 amino acids. The DNA shown is the 48-base CDR3, in frame from base 1. V is trimmed back by 4 bases and J by 6 bases, and the junction contains 11 bases that no gene match accounts for. The germline V gene gives CDR1 as LGHNA and CDR2 as YNFKEQ. The data originate from a study of cytomegalovirus exposure and HLA in healthy donors (TCRdb year 2017). With respect to the entire study: An earlier analysis of approximately 550 of the donors reported more than 250 Gb of sequence data and approximately 110 million unique TCR beta sequences from some 180 million T cells. Donor age, sex, ethnicity and CMV serostatus were collected together with the repertoire data. To decide whether each TCR beta V gene segment behaved as functional or pseudogenic, an earlier analysis of several hundred of the donors relied on high-throughput TCR beta sequencing. In a later genetic analysis, genome-wide SNP genotypes for about 65% of the 666 donors were used, and that subset was treated as a discovery cohort. All discovery cohort repertoires had been generated using a single sequencing platform. Along with the approximately 650-subject first cohort, a separate validation cohort of approximately 110 different subjects was used. The study used immunosequencing to profile the T cell repertoires of several hundred subjects and linked those repertoires to cytomegalovirus serostatus. HLA typing covered class I and class II loci at four-digit resolution. The later analysis used no new phenotypic data to find candidate immune exposures, relying instead on TCR beta sequences and their occurrence across donors. An early release covering 550 to 650 HLA-typed donors comprised about 300 gigabases of sequencing data and 85 million to 100 million unique TCR sequences. High-throughput TCR immunosequencing, statistical association of individual TCRs with disease status, and machine learning were combined to predict cytomegalovirus infection status. Among roughly 400 genotyped donors of the cohort, an average of around 250,000 unique TCR beta nucleotide sequences was sequenced per donor, of which about 19% were non-productive. Roughly 5 DR-DQ haplotypes were handled as single units for association and clustering because linkage in the cohort was strong. Among the approximately 400 genotyped donors, approximately 82% belonged to the genetic ancestry cluster associated with self-reported Caucasian donors. The study aimed to test whether cataloging public T cell receptors could reveal signatures of past pathogen exposure. To study patterns of TCR occurrence, a later analysis re-analyzed previously published TCR beta repertoires from just over 650 donors and added high-resolution HLA genotyping. The number of donors typed differed by locus, with roughly 620-630 for A, B, C, DRB1 and DQB1, around 520 for DQA1, about 610 for DPA1, and over 400 for DPB1.

Study-wide findings and limitations: In an earlier analysis of approximately 600 of the donors, most TCR beta V segments were observed in productive rearrangements about 90% or about 30% of the time, broadly matching IMGT annotations. Compared with the approximately 720-donor mean, donors in an Asian-associated ancestry cluster had fewer N-insertions in productive TCRs, according to a later genetic analysis. In a later analysis, HLA-associated TCR beta chains were found to be more clonally expanded and to have lower generation probabilities than equally common non-associated chains. Because HLA typing was unavailable for some donors at each locus, only the typed subset was used in association tests. A few of the identified cytomegalovirus-associated TCR beta chains were confirmed in vitro to be specific for cytomegalovirus antigens. Cytomegalovirus status was reported to be diagnosed by the classifier with high specificity and sensitivity in both the original and validation cohorts. A later analysis found that most CMV-associated TCR beta chains appeared HLA-restricted, with HLA associations seemingly driven largely by CMV exposure. In a later genetic analysis, a missense DCLRE1C variant was associated with V-gene and J-gene trimming of TCR beta chains, and the association was replicated in an independent cohort. The authors suggested that the approach could potentially be generalized to other disease states and immunological phenotypes. Immune exposure information for the cohort was limited to CMV serostatus. In a later analysis, several top co-occurrence clusters were reported to appear linked to parvovirus B19, influenza, CMV and Epstein-Barr virus. A later analysis associated about 16,000 TCR beta sequences with specific HLA alleles at a false discovery rate of 0.05. The 87-base-pair reads could not distinguish some IMGT-functional V segments, including TRBV6-2 and TRBV6-3, so those segments were excluded. In a later analysis, TCR association rates were found to vary across HLA loci, with the most associated TCRs seen for DRB1 alleles and the fewest for HLA-C alleles. This cohort had only TCR beta chains sequenced, and the lack of alpha or paired-chain data limited which features could be detected. Most TCR sequences were observed very rarely across donors, whereas some public TCRs were present in many individuals. Linkage disequilibrium might explain the correlated functional status among segregating V segments, but an unknown experimental factor could not be excluded. A further reported finding was that TCR beta sequences accurately predicted the HLA-A and HLA-B alleles for most subjects in the first cohort. The study listed approximately 160 TCR beta chains as associated with cytomegalovirus. Because counts were too low, fewer than 20 rarely observed V segments, including chromosome 9 orphons, were excluded from the earlier analysis of 587 of the donors. When HLA alleles, especially DR and DQ, strongly co-occurred, attributing TCR associations to individual alleles was difficult. A group of highly shared sequence variants was considered likely to be a technical artifact of the sequencing pipeline. The presence/absence analyses assumed that sequencing depth was roughly uniform across donors, and that assumption may not be true.

In total, fewer than 750 healthy bone marrow donors made up the cohort. At the time of sampling, every cohort member was nominally healthy, though immune exposures that went unrecorded were likely present. The donor was CMV seronegative and was included in the group of around 320 seronegative cohort members. A peripheral blood sample was collected from each donor, and TCR beta sequencing was performed on peripheral blood mononuclear cells. The Qiagen DNeasy Blood Extraction Kit was used to extract genomic DNA from the blood cell samples. Library method: the immunoSEQ multiplex PCR assay. The multiplex PCR relied on a mix of 60 forward primers for TCR Vbeta segments and 13 reverse primers for TCR Jbeta segments. Amplification of the CDR3 region of rearranged TCR beta genes was performed with a multiplex PCR assay on genomic DNA. Amplified TCR beta libraries were sequenced as 87-base-pair reads on the Illumina HiSeq System. Per the original workflow: A later analysis tallied 75 million to 95 million unique TCR beta chains across the approximately 670 repertoires, and around 10 million of those chains were shared by two or more donors. Raw reads were error-corrected and collapsed into unique sequences by a nearest-neighbor algorithm in which closely related sequences were merged to remove PCR and sequencing errors. V, D and J gene segments were assigned by aligning CDR3 sequences to IMGT reference sequences. For a sequence to be retained, a match of at least six nucleotides was required to both a V gene segment and a J gene segment. A rearrangement counted as productive if the CDR3 had no stop codons and remained in frame with V and J, and every other rearrangement counted as non-productive. CDR3 was defined by IMGT convention, running from the second conserved V-encoded cysteine to the conserved J-encoded phenylalanine. In an earlier analysis of around 640 of the donors, sequences lacking an unambiguous match to a single V gene segment were excluded. In an earlier analysis of 587 of the donors, a V segment was called functional when productive rearrangements were above 56.7%, and segregating when the standard deviation between donors exceeded 5%. A statistical classification framework was developed to diagnose cytomegalovirus status using the catalog of TCR beta chain sequences. In a later analysis, TCR nucleotide sequences were compared against IMGT/GENE-DB human TR gene sequences so that V and J genes could be assigned. The TCRdist pipeline was used in a later analysis to assign CDR3 sequences and most-parsimonious VDJ recombination scenarios. In a later analysis, every TCR beta chain was defined by the combination of its CDR3 amino acid sequence and its V-gene family, and reads without a unique V-gene family were dropped. A later analysis removed 450 to 600 highly shared, low-generation-probability nucleotide sequences to deal with suspected cross-contamination and a sequencing artifact. In a later analysis, a clonal expansion index was calculated for each public chain from normalized within-repertoire ranks of inferred template counts. Generation probabilities in a later analysis came from a VDJ recombination model fitted to out-of-frame rearrangements, and those results were checked against IGoR. In a later analysis, TCR-TCR, TCR-HLA and TCR-CMV co-occurrence was scored with hypergeometric tests, and a repertoire-size bias correction was applied to TCR pairs. False discovery rates were estimated in a later analysis by permuting HLA or CMV assignments 20 times. In a later analysis, co-occurring TCRs were grouped using DBSCAN, with TCRdist sequence similarity added in when clustering inside HLA-allele-positive subsets. Repertoires with fewer than 30,000 or more than 120,000 public chains were left out of co-occurrence clustering, as were several repertoires with anomalous nucleotide sharing. As stored in TCRdb, this immuneACCESS dataset retains in-frame rearrangements with V and J assigned. A fraction of the clones does not appear; measured against another copy, unresolved V genes explain less than half of the discrepancy, and the remainder lacks a known reason. V, J and clone size are those of that table, while D and trimming were read from the DNA. This sample comprises fewer than 200,000 clones, roughly 84% of them detected only once. The top ten clonotypes cover about 1.5% of the sample.

The receptor's source is a male donor in good health and CMV-seronegative. The receptor chain draws on TRBV4-2 and TRBJ2-1; 8 middle bases align to TRBD2. The sample comprised PBMCs. CDR3 region: CASSPSTSGSGNEQFF. The nucleotide sequence is TGTGCCAGCAGCCCAAGTACCAGCGGGAGTGGCAATGAGCAGTTCTTC.